This paragraph reports one T cell receptor (beta chain). Recruits, aged 18 to 89 years, lived in 24 US areas. This specimen comes from a study of blood T cell repertoires in COVID-19. Study summary: Spain, Italy and the United States supplied samples that represented acute and convalescent COVID-19.

Libraries were prepared by immunoSEQ multiplex PCR; TCRdb keeps only in-frame clonotypes and omits some of them. The profile shows under 200,000 clones, 75% to 85% of them singletons. The CDR3 has 13 amino acids. Trimming took off 6 bases at V and 4 bases at J, with 13 bases between the two ends. Germline lookup yields CDR1 SNHLY and CDR2 FYNNEI. Sequencing input: PBMCs or T cells enriched from blood (not recorded which). This chain links TRBV2 with TRBJ2-7, with D tentatively TRBD1 (6 bases). The sequence was collected from a woman aged 55-69 years who had recovered from COVID-19. CDR3 coding DNA: TGTGCCAGCAGGTGGACAGAGGAATACGAGCAGTACTTC. This sequence encodes CASRWTEEYEQYF.